The clone carrying this TCR beta chain was observed at least ten times. Antigen specificity is unknown. The CDR3 runs 13 residues. Germline V CDR1 and CDR2: DFQATT, SNEGSKA (reference sequence). With V trimmed by 3 bases and J by 4 bases, 6 bases remained unmatched. This record belongs to a study of T cells after yellow fever vaccination. Study conclusions and caveats: Although the secondary response was weaker, it peaked faster, at day 5 versus 15.

TCRdb reprocessed the 5' RACE reads with MiXCR, giving one entry per CDR3 protein. Of approximately 74,000 distinct CDR3 sequences in the sample, approximately 5% were seen once. The chain has TRBV20-1 and TRBJ2-7; 7 nucleotides match TRBD2. This TCR came from a man aged 18-30 years who received the YFV17D yellow fever vaccine. The input for sequencing was CD4+ T cells sorted from PBMCs, taken roughly 15 days after the first yellow fever vaccination. The CDR3 loop reads CSASLGGGYEQYF. DNA of the CDR3: TGCAGTGCTAGTTTGGGGGGGGGGTACGAGCAGTACTTC.